These T cell receptor beta chains were read from a single sample in a study of T-cell memory formation after mild COVID-19. TCRdb passed the 5' RACE reads through MiXCR, listing each CDR3 protein once. This table holds 450,000 to 650,000 distinct CDR3 sequences, less than 25% found once. Input material: PBMCs or a T cell subset sorted from them (not recorded which). These receptors all stem from an adult woman who had mild COVID-19 (a few samples of this study predate the infection). Cell type and time point are not known. CDR3s include the opening cysteine and the closing phenylalanine or tryptophan. The order of the fields is V gene, CDR3 protein.

>TRBV11-3
CASSLGSYRFGQETQYF
>TRBV7-2
CASSRRPGHTNTGELFF
>TRBV18
CASSPPGLASSYNEQFF
>TRBV19
CASSSQGAGTGATEAFF
>TRBV13
CASSEIRLGLAGLGQFF
>TRBV29-1
CSVLQLNSYEQYF
>TRBV20-1
CSARGLGSYEQYF
>TRBV6-5
CASSERLLAGAPGETQYF
>TRBV5-1
CASKLTYEQYF
>TRBV12-3/TRBV12-4
CASSLNTGTQPQHF
>TRBV19
CASQPVGSGANVLTF
>TRBV7-9
CASSFPPGTSGTSTDTQYF
>TRBV4-1
CASSQRVAGGEQFF
>TRBV14
CASSPTAGVVDTQYF
>TRBV10-3
CAISLTGGAAGYGYTF
>TRBV5-1
CASSPGHPNTEAFF
>TRBV19
CATKRTGTGVRTGELFF
>TRBV12-3/TRBV12-4
CASSYEQQNTEAFF
>TRBV12-3/TRBV12-4
CASSSGSQGGYTF
>TRBV7-2
CASSPRAGGGTDTQYF
>TRBV30
CAWTDGVSYEQYF
>TRBV11-3
CASSSDRGYTF
>TRBV30
CAWSYLAKNIQYF
>TRBV12-3/TRBV12-4
CASSSWVDRHEQYF
>TRBV2
CASSKGLMSSYEQYF
>TRBV12-3/TRBV12-4
CASSAPGGTYEQYF
>TRBV4-2
CASSQALAGGSTGELFF
>TRBV6-2/TRBV6-3
CASTQLLADYEQYF
>TRBV12-3/TRBV12-4
CASSLRRTDGTEAFF
>TRBV6-5
CASGRLSAGELFF
>TRBV11-2
CASSHQGGPNRSTGELFF
>TRBV7-2
CASSLAGAGSSVPQYF
>TRBV29-1
CSVEYGIQETQYF
>TRBV12-3/TRBV12-4
CASSPDPSSYNEQFF
>TRBV7-9
CASSKGINEKLFF
>TRBV6-6
CASSGNIGQGGTDTQYF
>TRBV5-1
CASSLIQGINEQFF
>TRBV27
CASSFRSGNLNEQFF
>TRBV18
CASSSRFEANTEAFF
>TRBV4-1
CASSQAPNWAKNIQYF
>TRBV20-1
CSARDGYTEAFF
>TRBV5-1
CASSYSAGTGGDYEQYF
>TRBV4-3
CASSQDSGTVSFF
>TRBV11-2
CASSYPSTDTQYF